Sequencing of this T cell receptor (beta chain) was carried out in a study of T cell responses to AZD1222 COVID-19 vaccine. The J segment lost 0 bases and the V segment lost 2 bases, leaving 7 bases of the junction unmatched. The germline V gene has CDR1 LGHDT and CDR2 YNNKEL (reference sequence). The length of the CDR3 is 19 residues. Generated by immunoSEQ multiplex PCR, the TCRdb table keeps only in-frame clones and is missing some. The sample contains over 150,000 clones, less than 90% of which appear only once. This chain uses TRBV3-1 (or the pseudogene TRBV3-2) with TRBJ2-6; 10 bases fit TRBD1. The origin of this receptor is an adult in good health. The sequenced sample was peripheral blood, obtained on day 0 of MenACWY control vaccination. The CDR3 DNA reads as TGTGCCAGCAGCCAATTAGTCGGGACAGGGGTCTCTGGGGCCAACGTCCTGACTTTC. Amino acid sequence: CASSQLVGTGVSGANVLTF.